Reported below is one T cell receptor beta chain. Its antigen is as yet unknown. The V end lost 3 bases, the J end lost 4 bases, and 8 bases lay between the germline ends. CDR1 and CDR2 from the germline V gene are KGHDR and SFDVKD. CDR3 size: 13 residues. This specimen comes from a study of brain T cells in children with intractable seizures. General study points: Pre-surgery blood may have been undersampled, hiding some clones. HCMV serostatus was not known, and viral specificity came from CDR3 similarity only.

Time point given: blood from clinic visit 5 months post-surgery; TSC patient then seizure free. Patients received at least one anti-epileptic drug before surgery. Libraries were prepared by immunoSEQ multiplex PCR; TCRdb keeps only in-frame clonotypes and omits some of them. This sample has 340,000 or so clones, with 93% found just once. The specimen comprised peripheral blood, sampled roughly 5 months after surgery. This TCR was recovered from a boy less than two years old with tuberous sclerosis and intractable seizures. V and J are TRBV24-1 and TRBJ1-2; D is unclear. CDR3 sequence: CATSDIGLYGYTF. The CDR3 DNA reads as TGTGCCACCAGTGATATCGGACTCTATGGCTACACCTTC.